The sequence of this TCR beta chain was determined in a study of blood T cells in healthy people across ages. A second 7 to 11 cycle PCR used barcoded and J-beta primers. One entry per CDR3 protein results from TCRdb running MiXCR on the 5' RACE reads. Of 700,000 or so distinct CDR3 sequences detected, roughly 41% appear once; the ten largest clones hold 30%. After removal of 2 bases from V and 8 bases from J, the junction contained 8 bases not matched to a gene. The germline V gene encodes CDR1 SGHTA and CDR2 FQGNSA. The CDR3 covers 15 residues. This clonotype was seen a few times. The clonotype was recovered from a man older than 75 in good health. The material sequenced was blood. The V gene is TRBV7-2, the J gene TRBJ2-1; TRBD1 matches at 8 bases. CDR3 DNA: TGTGCCAGCAGCTTACGGACAGGGATGTCGCATGAGCAGTTCTTC. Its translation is CASSLRTGMSHEQFF.